The rows below give T cell receptor beta chains drawn from one sample of a study of beta chain features in type 1 diabetes. TCRdb keeps only in-frame clones here, not all; method: immunoSEQ multiplex PCR. The sample shows hundreds of thousands of clones, roughly an eighth of them seen only once. Input material: naive CD4+ T cells from blood. The receptors here all came from a man in his late teens or twenties in good health. The CDR3 runs from the conserved cysteine through the conserved F or W. Only some rows state a clone size, as once, few, many or a class for expanded clones.

>-|TRBV9|TRBJ2-3
CASSVVTEADTQYF
>once|TRBV4-3|TRBJ1-3
CASSLGDSQSGNTIYF
>-|TRBV19|TRBJ2-7
CASSPTWGQGIYEQYF
>few|TRBV5-6|TRBJ1-5
CASSREGAQPQHF
>few|TRBV4-2|TRBJ1-2
CASSQGFSGHNYGYTF
>-|TRBV9|TRBJ2-3
CASSEWDRSSTDTQYF
>few|TRBV6-1|TRBJ2-7
CASSEAGADEQYF
>-|TRBV6-5|TRBJ1-2
CASSEEVAYVGYTF
>-|TRBV7-8|TRBJ2-5
CASSFVGGTQYF
>-|TRBV28|TRBJ1-1
CASRRGEVNTEAFF
>few|TRBV5-4|TRBJ2-7
CASRNMGGFYEQYF
>-|TRBV6-5|TRBJ2-5
CASSQGLAETQYF
>-|TRBV9|TRBJ2-1
CASSVGQGRLNEQFF
>-|TRBV28|TRBJ2-5
CASSPPRGMETQYF
>-|TRBV18|TRBJ2-3
CASSPLSGGSPDTQYF
>-|TRBV15|TRBJ1-5
CATSSRQGNQPQHF
>few|TRBV7-9|TRBJ2-1
CASSLGKVSGYNEQFF
>-|TRBV5-4|TRBJ2-7
CASSSIAGGRNEQYF
>few|TRBV30|TRBJ1-1
CAWSVPFRGNTEAFF
>-|TRBV7-9|TRBJ2-4
CASSSTQGAAKNIQYF
>few|TRBV9|TRBJ2-7
CASSERGGSSYEQYF
>few|TRBV7-2|TRBJ2-5
CASSLKRGRDPITQYF
>-|TRBV30|TRBJ2-1
CAWSVFSAEQFF
>few|TRBV18|TRBJ2-1
CASSPREGYNEQFF
>few|TRBV30|TRBJ2-1
CAWSQYLAGGGNEQFF
>-|TRBV19|TRBJ1-1
CALVWDRAAFEAFF